This T cell receptor beta chain was observed in a study of blood T cell repertoires in COVID-19 (dated by TCRdb to about 2020). Regarding the complete study: Samples covering the acute and convalescent phases of COVID-19 were provided by collaborators in the United States, Italy and Spain. The prospective study material was composed of cDNA or gDNA derived from T cells, B-cell-depleted T cells, or PBMCs. Subjects who had been exposed to COVID-19, were actively infected with it, or had recovered from it provided the deeply sampled blood TCRbeta repertoires that made up the dataset. The repertoires were released in a freely available public database intended as a resource for research on the immune response to SARS-CoV-2. Samples came from the ongoing ImmuneRACE study (first 160 participants) plus 1,254 subjects from 6 global collaborators. Sample metadata almost always included a de-identified subject ID, COVID-19 status, age in years and sex. Where HLA class I and class II types were available, the types were taken from metadata supplied by the sample provider, not from assay-based typing. What the authors observed across the whole study: The amount of clinical and demographic metadata varied by source and participant and was provided uncurated.

Participants in the prospective study were aged roughly 18 to 100 years, lived in about two dozen United States geographic areas, and enrolled through a virtual design. In the prospective study, participants were assigned to cohorts based on the clinical history participants reported in a screening survey and a study questionnaire. Recovered participants in ImmuneRACE Cohort 3 were defined by two consecutive negative NP/OP PCR tests, clearance by a healthcare professional, or resolution of symptoms. Mobile phlebotomists in the prospective study collected whole blood, serum and a nasopharyngeal or oropharyngeal swab from every participant. Over a roughly 2-month period, participants in the prospective study had the option of providing additional blood draws and questionnaires. Prospective study blood samples were shipped either frozen or at room temperature before DNA extraction. CDR1 and CDR2 are read off the germline V gene (reference sequence) as LNHNV and YYDKDF. Trimming at the junction amounts to 0 bases on V and 4 bases on J, and the germline ends lie 10 bases apart. The CDR3, from cysteine to phenylalanine, totals 16 residues. Only the CDR3 portion is preserved as DNA: 48 bases, with reading frame beginning at the first base.

TCRbeta CDR3 regions were amplified from genomic DNA using the immunoSEQ Assay, a bias-controlled multiplex PCR. The authors' analysis ran thus. Nucleated cell counts per sample were estimated from amplification of reference gene primers within the assay. To quantify the absolute abundance of each unique TCRbeta CDR3 rearrangement, sequence reads were collapsed and filtered. For each sample, productive Simpson clonality was calculated by taking the square root of Simpson's diversity index across productive rearrangements. In TCRdb, the immuneACCESS table is reduced to in-frame sequences with V and J assigned. These tables do not hold every clone; where another copy was compared, an unresolved V gene accounts for under half, and the others remain unexplained. That table is the source of V, J and clone size, and D and trimming were worked out from the DNA. In this sample the table shows about 480,000 clones, more than 75% of which occur a single time. Approximately 1.8% of the sample lies in the top ten.

With respect to this clone: Its recognized antigen is unknown. It has no much larger one-base neighbor in the sample; base qualities were not kept.

This clonotype originated in a woman aged 40-49 years who had recovered from COVID-19. Sequenced sample: PBMCs or T cells enriched from blood (not recorded which). The V and J segments used are TRBV15 and TRBJ1-6; tentative D gene TRBD1, with 5 bases matching. The nucleotide sequence is TGTGCCACCAGCAGAGATACAGGAGCGTATAATTCACCCCTCCACTTT. This encodes CATSRDTGAYNSPLHF.